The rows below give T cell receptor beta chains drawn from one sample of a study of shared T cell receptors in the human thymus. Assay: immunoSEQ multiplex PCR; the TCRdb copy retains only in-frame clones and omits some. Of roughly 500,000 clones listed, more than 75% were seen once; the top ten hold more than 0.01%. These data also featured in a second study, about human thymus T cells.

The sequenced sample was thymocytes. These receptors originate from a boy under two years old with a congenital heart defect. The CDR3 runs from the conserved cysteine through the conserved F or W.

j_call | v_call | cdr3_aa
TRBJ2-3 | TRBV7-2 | CASSSFRRGVTQYF
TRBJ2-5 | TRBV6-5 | CASRETGTETQYF
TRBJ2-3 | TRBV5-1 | CASSFGTSGSLGDTQYF
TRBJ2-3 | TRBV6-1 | CASSEARLVGTDTQYF
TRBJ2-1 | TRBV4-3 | CASSQRRRELNEQFF
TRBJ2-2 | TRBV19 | CASMTSGGTGELFF
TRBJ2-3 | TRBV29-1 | CSVEDRGGRAGDTQYF
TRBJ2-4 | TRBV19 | CASSASEAPLAKNIQYF
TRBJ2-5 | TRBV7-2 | CASSSKTSGRGKQKETQYF
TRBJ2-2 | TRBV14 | CASSQGGTGELFF
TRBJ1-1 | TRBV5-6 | CASSSRPRLNTEAFF
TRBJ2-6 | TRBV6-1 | CASSEPGTDSSGANVLTF
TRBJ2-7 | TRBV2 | CASSERPGQGINEQYF
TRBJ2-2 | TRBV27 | CASSRAPDRGRNTGELFF
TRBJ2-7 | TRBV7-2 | CASSQDREESCEQYF
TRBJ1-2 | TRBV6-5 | CASSSRPGGEVYGYTF
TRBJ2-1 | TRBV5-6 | CASSLEGLAGGGPYNEQFF
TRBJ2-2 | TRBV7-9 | CASSLGMRGTGELFF